These 21 T cell receptor beta chains share one sample of origin, sequenced in a study of beta chain features in type 1 diabetes. TCRB transcripts that were expressed got sequenced, as all of the isolated RNA had been reverse transcribed. Profiled with immunoSEQ multiplex PCR; TCRdb holds only in-frame clones, not every one. The data show 350,000 to 450,000 clones, approximately 15% seen once. Source material: naive CD4+ T cells from blood. All receptors come from a woman aged 18-29 years in good health.

In this sample, this clone turned up a few times. This sequence joins TRBV18 and TRBJ2-7; 7 bases match TRBD1. With V trimmed by 4 bases and J by 2 bases, 2 bases remained unmatched. CDR3 size: 13 residues. Germline V gene data show CDR1 as KGHSH and CDR2 as LQKENI. The CDR3 bases are TGTGCCAGCTCACAAGACAGGGCCTACGAGCAGTACTTC. As protein: CASSQDRAYEQYF. The variable domain in full, completed from reference TRBV18 and TRBJ2-7, reads NAGVMQNPRHLVRRRGQEARLRCSPMKGHSHVYWYRQLPEEGLKFMVYLQKENIIDESGMPKERFSAEFPKEGPSILRIQQVVRGDSAAYFCASSQDRAYEQYFGPGTRLTVT.

The rearrangement links TRBV7-9 to TRBJ2-5; D possibly corresponds to TRBD2 (5 bases). V shed 5 bases and J shed 1 base, with 14 bases lying between them. CDR1 SEHNR and CDR2 FQNEAQ come from the germline V gene (reference sequence). The CDR3 totals 15 residues. This chain's CDR3 is CASSLELAIQETQYF. Here the CDR3 DNA reads TGTGCCAGCAGCCTGGAGTTAGCGATCCAAGAGACCCAGTACTTC. Full variable domain (outside the CDR3, taken from reference TRBV7-9 and TRBJ2-5): DTGVSQNPRHKITKRGQNVTFRCDPISEHNRLYWYRQTLGQGPEFLTYFQNEAQLEKSRLLSDRFSAERPKGSFSTLEIQRTEQGDSAMYLCASSLELAIQETQYFGPGTRLLVL.

This clone has just a few counts. The CDR3 bases are TGTGCCAGCAGTTATCGGAGAGGGACAGATACGCAGTATTTT. Its protein is CASSYRRGTDTQYF. The chain employs TRBV6-5 and TRBJ2-3, with a tentative D call TRBD2 (5 bases). The V gene lost 3 bases and the J gene lost 3 bases, with 10 bases spanning the gap. The CDR3 is 14 amino acids. Germline CDR1 and CDR2: MNHEY and SVGAGI.

The V and J genes are TRBV4-2 and TRBJ2-3, with TRBD1 identical over 9 bases. There are 16 residues in the CDR3. V dropped 3 bases and J dropped 5; count of bases not matched to a gene: 9. Germline V CDR1 and CDR2: LGHNA, YNFKEQ. This CDR3 reads CASSHATGGRGDTQYF. Here the CDR3 DNA reads TGTGCCAGCAGCCACGCCACAGGGGGCCGGGGAGATACGCAGTATTTT.

This clone was seen a handful of times. The chain combines TRBV7-9 with TRBJ2-3, with a tentative D call TRBD2 (5 bases). The CDR3 runs to 16 residues. The germline gives CDR1 SEHNR, CDR2 FQNEAQ (reference sequence). V gave up 4 bases and J gave up 3 bases, with 17 bases separating them. CDR3 nucleotides: TGTGCCAGCAGCTCCTTAGCTGGGAAGCGGACAGATACGCAGTATTTT. Amino acid sequence: CASSSLAGKRTDTQYF.

The V call is TRBV29-1, the J call TRBJ1-5, with 9 bases aligning to TRBD1. Germline values: CDR1 SQVTM, CDR2 ANQGSEA. The CDR3 is 14 residues long. J lost 2 bases, V lost 4 bases, and 3 bases had no gene match. The CDR3 reads CSVAWTGGNQPQHF. CDR3 DNA: TGCAGCGTTGCCTGGACAGGGGGCAATCAGCCCCAGCATTTT.

J is TRBJ1-2 and V is TRBV5-1; 8 bases match TRBD1. The germline gives CDR1 SGHRS, CDR2 YFSETQ. The CDR3 spans 15 residues. Unmatched junction bases numbered 11, after V lost 4 bases and J lost 6 bases. The CDR3 sequence: CASSLGQGPWDGYTF. In DNA form, the CDR3 reads TGCGCCAGCAGCCTCGGACAGGGTCCTTGGGATGGCTACACCTTC.

This chain joins TRBV7-9 and TRBJ2-3; 8 bases are shared with TRBD2. This CDR3 has 16 amino acids. The V gene's germline CDR1 is SEHNR and CDR2 FQNEAQ (reference sequence). After removal of 4 bases from V and 4 bases from J, the junction contained 10 bases not matched to a gene. DNA for the CDR3: TGTGCCAGCAGCTCTCTTGGGAGCGGGAGTTCAGATACGCAGTATTTT. Encoded protein: CASSSLGSGSSDTQYF.

About this clone itself: Other DNA sequences from this sample encode an identical CDR3 as well. The CDR3 nucleotides are TGTGCCAGCAGCAGAGACAGGGCCTATGGCTACACCTTC. Translation: CASSRDRAYGYTF. The genes are TRBV5-6 and TRBJ1-2; 7 bases fit TRBD1. The germline V gene has CDR1 SGHDT and CDR2 YYEEEE. The CDR3 runs 13 residues. With V trimmed by 4 bases and J by 4 bases, 4 bases remained unmatched.

DNA for the CDR3: TGTGCCAGCAGTTCCGCTCCCGGGACATCGGGTCGATACGAGCAGTACTTC. This translates into CASSSAPGTSGRYEQYF. V usage is TRBV28 and J usage is TRBJ2-7; TRBD1 might be the D (6 bases). The CDR3 loop spans 17 amino acids. From germline, CDR1 is MDHEN and CDR2 SYDVKM. V was pared by 4 bases and J by 4 bases, with 23 bases between.

This chain connects TRBV9 to TRBJ2-2; the D is unclear. CDR1 is SGDLS and CDR2 is YYNGEE in the germline V gene. The CDR3 length is 15 residues. Trimming took 0 bases from V and 1 from J, leaving 7 bases between them. Here the CDR3 reads CASSVVAGNTGELFF. The CDR3 DNA reads as TGTGCCAGCAGCGTAGTTGCAGGGAACACCGGGGAGCTGTTTTTT.

This clone was counted only a few times. The chain couples TRBV4-2 to TRBJ2-1; possible D gene TRBD2, 5 bases. There are 15 residues in the CDR3. Germline loops: CDR1 LGHNA, CDR2 YNFKEQ. The ends were cut back, 0 bases at V and 9 bases at J, with 15 bases in the middle. The CDR3 reads CASSQDVLPRGEQFF. The CDR3 region has the DNA TGTGCCAGCAGCCAAGATGTATTGCCACGGGGTGAGCAGTTCTTC.

The rearrangement links TRBV30 to TRBJ1-1, with 8 bases identical to TRBD1. This CDR3 has 16 residues. Germline V gene lookup returns CDR1 GTSNPN and CDR2 SVGIG (reference sequence). Trimming at V came to 4 bases and at J to 4 bases, leaving 14 bases not matched to a gene. The DNA for the CDR3 is TGTGCCTGGATTAATTTCGGCCGACAGGGGAGCACTGAAGCTTTCTTT. Encoded protein: CAWINFGRQGSTEAFF.

This clone was seen a few times. The chain links TRBV29-1 to TRBJ1-2, with 7 bases matching TRBD1. Germline V lookup: CDR1 SQVTM, CDR2 ANQGSEA. With V trimmed by 6 bases and J by 3 bases, 7 bases remained unmatched. The CDR3 consists of 13 residues. The CDR3 nucleotides read TGCAGCGTGAGACAGGGAACCGACTATGGCTACACCTTC. It codes for CSVRQGTDYGYTF.

Only one count was recorded for this clone. The rearrangement uses TRBV6-1 and TRBJ2-3, with 7 bases matching TRBD2. The germline CDR1 and CDR2 sequences are MNHNS and SASEGT. The CDR3 has 17 amino acids. The J segment lost 1 base and the V segment lost 3 bases, leaving 10 bases of the junction unmatched. CDR3 in amino acids: CASSDRISSGRTDTQYF. The DNA for the CDR3 is TGTGCCAGCAGTGACCGGATCTCTAGCGGTCGCACAGATACGCAGTATTTT.

The J gene is TRBJ1-2, the V gene TRBV20-1; a weak D match, TRBD1 (6 bases). This CDR3 is built from 11 residues. Germline CDR1 reads DFQATT; CDR2 reads SNEGSKA (reference sequence). V lost 4 bases and J 9 bases, leaving 12 bases between the germline ends. Here the CDR3 reads CSAIAGASYTF. DNA of the CDR3: TGCAGTGCTATCGCAGGGGCCAGCTACACCTTC.

This clone was seen more than once but under ten times. The rearrangement links TRBV27 to TRBJ2-7; 7 bases are shared with TRBD1. Germline loops: CDR1 MNHEY, CDR2 SMNVEV (reference sequence). V dropped 5 bases and J dropped 6; count of bases not matched to a gene: 16. This CDR3 spans 16 amino acids. The CDR3 bases are TGTGCCAGCAGTCCAAACAGGGGCCTTCGGGTTCTCGAGCAGTACTTC. The encoded protein is CASSPNRGLRVLEQYF.

This clone turned up a few times. The genes are TRBV6-5 and TRBJ2-1; D ambiguous. Germline V gene lookup returns CDR1 MNHEY and CDR2 SVGAGI. CDR3 length equals 14 residues. The V end was cut by 0 bases, the J end by 8 bases, with 11 bases between. CDR3 region: CASSYSRKSHEQFF. CDR3 sequence (DNA): TGTGCCAGCAGTTACTCGAGGAAATCTCATGAGCAGTTCTTC.

This chain joins TRBV29-1 and TRBJ1-1; D may be TRBD1 (6 bases). The V gene's germline CDR1 is SQVTM and CDR2 ANQGSEA. The CDR3 covers 13 residues. V lost 4 bases, J lost 2 bases, and 11 bases lay in between. In DNA, the CDR3 is TGCAGCGTTGTACAGGGACCCAACACTGAAGCTTTCTTT. Protein: CSVVQGPNTEAFF.

The chain links TRBV5-1 to TRBJ1-2, with D possibly being TRBD1 (6 bases). The CDR3 length is 14 residues. From germline, CDR1 is SGHRS and CDR2 YFSETQ. V gave up 1 base and J gave up 5 bases, with 12 bases separating them. The CDR3 reads CASSLLQGRYGYTF. The CDR3 bases are TGCGCCAGCAGCTTGTTACAGGGCCGGTATGGCTACACCTTC.

The genes are TRBV6-6 and TRBJ2-7; 7 bases agree with TRBD2. The germline gives CDR1 MNHNY, CDR2 SVGAGI (reference sequence). This CDR3 has 16 residues. Trimming took 2 bases from V and 2 from J; bases not matched to a gene: 9. The CDR3 DNA follows: TGTGCCAGCAGTTACCAACGCGGGGGAACCCCCTACGAGCAGTACTTC. Translation gives CASSYQRGGTPYEQYF.